This T cell receptor (beta chain) was captured by sequencing in a study of cytomegalovirus exposure and HLA in healthy donors. The CDR3 extends over 14 amino acids. CDR1 and CDR2 (germline): KGHSH, LQKENI. Deletions cut 1 base from V and 8 bases from J, with 9 bases between. Researchers ran the PCR with 60 Vbeta and 13 Jbeta primers. The table came from immunoSEQ multiplex PCR; TCRdb's copy has only in-frame clones and leaves some out. The table shows about 170,000 clones, with just over 75% occurring only once. Source material: PBMCs. This receptor was taken from a woman aged 30 to 39 in good health and CMV-seropositive. The chain uses TRBV18 and TRBJ1-6; TRBD1 might be the D (6 bases). DNA of the CDR3: TGTGCCAGCTCACCACTAAACAGGGATTCACCCCTCCACTTT. As protein: CASSPLNRDSPLHF.